The present entry profiles one T cell receptor beta chain with its context. The target antigen is unknown. The sample is drawn from a study of shared clonotypes between healthy human individuals. Study observations and caveats: Richness estimates generally favored naive over memory subsets.

Profiling relied on immunoSEQ multiplex PCR, and the TCRdb table lists in-frame clones only, not all of them. Here the sample spans 550,000 to 750,000 clones, roughly 95% being singletons. CDR1 is MNHEY, CDR2 SVGAGI, per germline. V gave up 6 bases and J gave up 0 bases; unmatched junction bases: 7. The CDR3 spans 15 residues. The naive CD8 fraction comprised CD45RO-negative cells positively selected for CCR7 and excluded terminally differentiated effector memory CD45RA+ cells. Source material: naive CD8+ T cells sorted from blood. This receptor was identified in a woman younger than 45 in good health. The V call is TRBV6-5, the J call TRBJ2-5; 7 nucleotides agree with TRBD1. DNA for the CDR3: TGTGCCAGCAGCTTTGAACAGGGGTACCAAGAGACCCAGTACTTC. As protein: CASSFEQGYQETQYF.